This TCR beta chain was sequenced for a study of blood T cells in healthy people across ages. This clonotype was detected only a few times. The germline V gene has CDR1 SEHNR and CDR2 FQNEAQ (reference sequence). The junction had 5 bases not matched to a gene; V was cut back by 7 bases and J by 7 bases. This CDR3 is built from 12 residues. For the second PCR, which ran for 7 to 11 cycles, a sample-barcoded 5' primer and a J-beta primer mix were used. Tagging of each cDNA molecule was performed by a template-switch adaptor with 12 random nucleotides. All samples gave at least 2.5 million CDR3-containing paired-end reads. Using its own MiXCR run on the 5' RACE reads, TCRdb lists one record per CDR3 protein. The sample includes 450,000 to 700,000 distinct CDR3 sequences, roughly a quarter seen only once; the top ten take approximately 17%.

The chain recombines TRBV7-9 with TRBJ1-2, with 8 bases lining up with TRBD1. This TCR was sampled from a woman in her 70s in good health. The source material was blood. CDR3 bases: TGTGCCAGCACCCCAGGGGGCTTTGGCTACACCTTC. It encodes CASTPGGFGYTF.